The 28 T cell receptor beta chains listed next were all sequenced from one sample in a study of tumor-infiltrating lymphocytes in primary liver carcinoma. The template, 450 to 650 ng total RNA, yielded TCR beta cDNA made with a constant-region primer. Slightly modified ARM-PCR served as the procedure for the TCR beta libraries. These libraries came from three rounds of nested multiplex PCR. Researchers ran the first two PCR rounds for roughly 10 cycles each with TRBV1-TRBV30 forward primers and a C-beta reverse primer. Each CDR3 protein gets one entry after TCRdb re-called the multiplex PCR reads with MiXCR. The table shows 330,000 or so distinct CDR3 sequences, with 65% occurring only once. RNA was extracted from whole blood without cell sorting, alongside germline DNA. Material for sequencing was peripheral blood. The receptors originated from a man aged 40-55 years with primary liver carcinoma and hepatitis B virus infection.

Concerning this clonotype itself: The junction differs from germline at one of its ends, possibly a read error. CDR3 DNA: TGTGCCAGCAGTTTGAGAGTGAACACTGAAACTTTCTTT. Its protein product is CASSLRVNTETFF. The chain couples TRBV12-3 or TRBV12-4 to TRBJ1-1; D remains ambiguous. The CDR3 runs 13 residues.

The gene calls are TRBV28 and TRBJ1-1, with 7 bases matching TRBD1. Germline V gene lookup returns CDR1 MDHEN and CDR2 SYDVKM. The CDR3 sequence is 14 residues long. J was trimmed by 4 bases and V by 5 bases; bases with no gene match: 7. The CDR3 sequence: CASSPPTGSTEAFF. Written as DNA, the CDR3 is TGTGCCAGCAGTCCGCCGACAGGGAGCACTGAAGCTTTCTTT.

The chain uses TRBV5-1 and TRBJ1-4, with TRBD1 as a possible D gene (5 bases). V was pared by 2 bases and J by 1 base, with 15 bases between. The CDR3 has 17 amino acids. CDR1 and CDR2 from the germline V gene are SGHRS and YFSETQ. As DNA, the CDR3 is TGCGCCAGCAGCTTAAGGGGCAGGGTAGGAACTAATGAAAAACTGTTTTTT. Translating gives CASSLRGRVGTNEKLFF.

This clonotype was recorded a few times. The gene calls are TRBV29-1 and TRBJ1-4; possible D gene TRBD1, 6 bases. Trimming left V 4 bases short and J 10 bases short, with 13 bases between. Germline V gene sequence: CDR1 SQVTM, CDR2 ANQGSEA. The CDR3 is made up of 12 amino acids. The CDR3 sequence: CSVGTAGPKLFF. Here the CDR3 DNA reads TGCAGCGTTGGGACAGCCGGGCCAAAACTGTTTTTT.

The chain carries TRBV11-2 and TRBJ2-1; no reliable D call. The CDR3 has 14 amino acids. Trimming cost V 8 bases and J 6 bases, with 17 bases left between them. CDR1 SGHAT and CDR2 FQNNGV come from the germline V gene. CDR3 nucleotides: TGTGCCAGCGGCCTAGAGAGAGTTAGCAATGAGCAGTTCTTC. It translates to CASGLERVSNEQFF.

Points on this clonotype: A much larger clone sits a single nucleotide away, making a read error possible. The genes are TRBV4-2 and TRBJ1-3; D is ambiguous. Trimming stripped 0 bases from V and 4 bases from J, with 10 bases between. CDR1 and CDR2 (germline): LGHNA, YNFKEQ. The CDR3 is 15 residues long. CDR3 nucleotides: TGTGCCAGCAGCCAAGAGTGGAGTGGCGGAAACACCATATATTTT. Encoded protein: CASSQEWSGGNTIYF.

Details on this clonotype: A single base separates this from a much larger clone, so it may be a read error. The V call is TRBV29-1, the J call TRBJ2-7; 10 bases match TRBD1. The CDR3 runs to 14 residues. Germline CDR1 and CDR2: SQVTM and ANQGSEA. The V and J ends lost 7 bases and 3 bases, in that order; junction bases with no gene match: 9. The CDR3 region has the DNA TGCAGCGCTAGGACAGGGGGGGGATACTACGAGCAGTACTTC. It is translated as CSARTGGGYYEQYF.

The V call is TRBV4-3, the J call TRBJ2-3, with D perhaps TRBD1 or TRBD2 (6 bases each). Germline values: CDR1 LGHNA, CDR2 YSLEER. This CDR3 has 16 amino acids. V was shortened by 0 bases and J by 5 bases, with 15 bases between the two germline ends. The CDR3 region is CASSQDLRGAEDTQYF. In nucleotides, the CDR3 is TGCGCCAGCAGCCAAGATCTAAGGGGGGCGGAAGATACGCAGTATTTT.

This chain connects TRBV28 to TRBJ2-7; TRBD2 is a possible D gene (6 bases). The CDR3 covers 15 residues. Looked up from germline, CDR1 is MDHEN and CDR2 is SYDVKM. The V end was cut by 5 bases, the J end by 5 bases, with 19 bases between. The CDR3 DNA reads TGTGCCAGCAGTCGCCCGACCGGGGGATCCCACGAGCAGTACTTC. This gives the protein CASSRPTGGSHEQYF.

About this clonotype itself: It may be a read error: a sequence one base away is much more abundant. In DNA form, the CDR3 reads TGCGCCAGCAGCTTGGTTCCTAGCGGGCTCCAGGATGAGCAGTTCTTC. This encodes CASSLVPSGLQDEQFF. The rearrangement links TRBV5-1 to TRBJ2-1; 8 bases are a match to TRBD2. This CDR3 comprises 16 residues. V was pared by 0 bases and J by 8 bases, with 10 bases of the junction left unmatched. The germline V gene encodes CDR1 SGHRS and CDR2 YFSETQ.

The CDR3 loop is CASRLSDGMNTEAFF. CDR3 sequence (DNA): TGTGCCAGCAGGCTATCGGACGGCATGAACACTGAAGCTTTCTTT. The chain carries TRBV12-3 or TRBV12-4 and TRBJ1-1, with D unresolved. This CDR3 region has 15 residues. The V gene lost 6 bases and the J gene lost 0 bases, with 14 bases spanning the gap.

Note on this clonotype: Being one base from a much bigger clone, this may be a read error. The V and J genes are TRBV10-3 and TRBJ2-5; 8 nucleotides match TRBD1. Germline CDR1 reads ENHRY; CDR2 reads SYGVKD. The CDR3 covers 15 residues. CDR3 loop: CAFSEGPDRVGTQYF. The CDR3 coding sequence is TGTGCCTTCAGTGAAGGCCCGGACAGGGTAGGGACCCAGTACTTC.

In regard to this clonotype: This could be a read error, since a much larger clone is one nucleotide away. J is TRBJ2-1 and V is TRBV6-5; perhaps TRBD1 as D (5 bases). The CDR3 is made up of 10 amino acids. From germline, CDR1 is MNHEY and CDR2 SVGAGI. This chain's CDR3 is CASRGNQQFF. The CDR3 bases are TGTGCCAGTAGGGGCAATCAGCAGTTCTTC.

In the case of this clonotype: The junction does not match germline at one end; this may be a read error. V gene TRBV7-9 combines with J gene TRBJ2-7, with 13 bases lining up with TRBD2. Germline CDR1 reads SEHNR; CDR2 reads FQNEAQ (reference sequence). This CDR3 comprises 14 residues. The CDR3 here is CASSSGTSGNEQYF. CDR3 bases: TGCGCCAGCAGCTCCGGGACTAGCGGGAACGAGCAGTACTTC.

At least ten counts were recorded for this clonotype. V is TRBV4-3 and J is TRBJ2-7, with 10 nucleotides matching TRBD2. Trimming took 2 bases from V and 3 from J; bases not matched to a gene: 1. The CDR3 sequence is 14 residues long. Germline V CDR1 and CDR2: LGHNA, YSLEER. The CDR3 spells CASSQLAGGYEQYF. The CDR3 region has the DNA TGCGCCAGCAGCCAATTAGCGGGGGGCTACGAGCAGTACTTC.

Points on this clonotype: The germline gene is not matched at one end of the junction; a read error may be the cause. The genes are TRBV6-1 and TRBJ2-4; D tentatively fits TRBD1 or TRBD2 (5 bases each). Germline V gene data show CDR1 as MNHNS and CDR2 as SASEGT. The CDR3 spans 15 residues. CDR3 sequence (DNA): TGTGTCAGCAGCGAAGCGCCGGGGCCCGGAAACATTCAGTACTTC. Translation: CVSSEAPGPGNIQYF.

In regard to this clonotype: The junction departs from the called germline gene at one end, perhaps through a read error. This sequence joins TRBV30 and TRBJ2-5; D uncertain. The germline CDR1 and CDR2 sequences are GTSNPN and SVGIG (reference sequence). This CDR3 has 15 residues. The CDR3 protein is CVWSPLGSDQETQYF. The CDR3, as DNA: TGTGTCTGGAGTCCCCTAGGTTCCGATCAAGAGACCCAGTACTTC.

The CDR3 reads CASSLGWLSNQFQHF. CDR3 nucleotide sequence: TGTGCCAGCAGCTTAGGGTGGTTAAGTAATCAGTTCCAGCATTTT. V is TRBV11-2 and J is TRBJ1-5; D is ambiguous. Trimming stripped 1 base from V and 12 bases from J, with 19 bases between. The CDR3 runs 15 residues. The germline V gene encodes CDR1 SGHAT and CDR2 FQNNGV.

To note about this clonotype: This may be a read error: a much more frequent sequence differs by one nucleotide. The V gene is TRBV4-3, the J gene TRBJ2-3; D is unclear. The CDR3 has 16 residues. Germline-derived CDR1 and CDR2 are LGHNA and YSLEER. The CDR3 protein is CASNQGGSPSTDTQYF. The CDR3 DNA reads as TGCGCCAGCAACCAAGGCGGCAGCCCTAGCACAGATACGCAGTATTTT.

Details on this clonotype: A read error may be the cause here, since a much bigger clone is one base away. This chain links TRBV11-2 with TRBJ2-7; 7 bases line up with TRBD1. The CDR3 is 16 amino acids. Germline loops: CDR1 SGHAT, CDR2 FQNNGV. CDR3 nucleotides: TGTGCCAGCAGCTTGCGGACAGGCATTAATTCCTACGATCAGTACTTC. Translated, it gives CASSLRTGINSYDQYF.

For this clonotype: This may be a read error, as it is one base from a much larger clone. As the CDR3 is not closed by the conserved phenylalanine or tryptophan, this likely results from a read error. The chain carries TRBV6-5 and TRBJ1-1, with 9 positions matching TRBD1. Per germline, CDR1 MNHEY and CDR2 SVGAGI. Germline trimming cut 4 bases from V and 5 bases from J; bases unmatched to any gene: 8. The CDR3 has 15 residues. The CDR3 DNA follows: TGTGCCAGCAGTTCAATGACAGGGGGTAGTACTGAAGCTTTCTCT. It encodes CASSSMTGGSTEAFS.

Comments on this clonotype: At one of its ends the junction is not consistent with the germline gene, which may arise from a read error. The chain combines TRBV11-2 with TRBJ2-1; 7 positions match TRBD2. The CDR3 has 15 amino acids. CDR1 and CDR2 from the germline V gene are SGHAT and FQNNGV. CDR3: CVSSLLRELYNEQFF. DNA for the CDR3: TGTGTCAGCAGCTTACTGCGGGAGCTCTACAATGAGCAGTTCTTC.

Concerning this clonotype: The junction departs from the called germline gene at one end, perhaps through a read error. The CDR3 DNA sequence: TGTGCCTGCAGTTTTGGGTTGTGGGAGATCGACACCGGGGAGCTGTTTTTT. Translating it yields CACSFGLWEIDTGELFF. V and J are TRBV12-3 or TRBV12-4 and TRBJ2-2, with a possible D match to TRBD2 (5 bases). This CDR3 comprises 17 residues.

About this clonotype itself: Its ends do not fully match the called genes, so a read error is possible. This rearrangement joins TRBV6-1 to TRBJ1-2; TRBD1 is a possible D gene (6 bases). The CDR3 is made up of 14 amino acids. Per germline, CDR1 MNHNS and CDR2 SASEGT. As DNA, the CDR3 is TGTGCCAGCAGTACAGGGAGGATAATCTATGGCTACAACTTC. This sequence encodes CASSTGRIIYGYNF.

Comment on this clonotype: A read error may explain this, as a much larger clone is one base away. The J gene is TRBJ2-1, the V gene TRBV6-6; 9 bases match TRBD2. CDR1 and CDR2 (germline): MNHNY, SVGAGI (reference sequence). The CDR3 is made up of 16 amino acids. The DNA of the CDR3 is TGTGTCAGCAGTTACTTGGGTAGCGGGAGACAGAATGAGCAGTTCTTC. This codes for CVSSYLGSGRQNEQFF.

This clonotype was recorded at least ten times. This chain joins TRBV5-4 and TRBJ1-4; D gene ambiguous. The CDR3 contains 14 residues. Deletions cut 3 bases from V and 8 bases from J, with 14 bases between. Germline CDR1 SGHNT, CDR2 YYREEE (reference sequence). CDR3 nucleotide sequence: TGTGCCAGCAGCTCCGGACCCGGAGGGGAAAAACTGTTTTTT. Its translation: CASSSGPGGEKLFF.

The table lists this clonotype with many counts. The rearrangement uses TRBV29-1 and TRBJ2-7; weak D call: TRBD1 (5 bases). The V and J ends lost 4 bases and 6 bases respectively, with 13 bases between them. This CDR3 has 12 amino acids. The germline V gene encodes CDR1 SQVTM and CDR2 ANQGSEA. CDR3 DNA: TGCAGCGTTGCAGGGTTCGACTCCGAGCAGTACTTC. Its protein is CSVAGFDSEQYF.

To note about this clonotype: Just one base apart from a much larger clone, this may be a read error. The CDR3 sequence is CANSLQGSEETQYF. CDR3 bases: TGTGCCAACAGCCTACAGGGTTCAGAAGAGACCCAGTACTTC. The chain recombines TRBV10-3 with TRBJ2-5, with a weak D call TRBD1 (6 bases). The CDR3 consists of 14 residues. Trimming pared 10 bases from V and 3 bases from J, leaving 18 bases between. Germline CDR1 and CDR2: ENHRY and SYGVKD.